This T cell receptor (beta chain) was profiled in a study of blood T cells in healthy people across ages. Combining a sample-barcoded 5' primer with a J-beta primer mix, a second PCR ran for 7 to 11 cycles. TCRdb called the 5' RACE reads again in MiXCR, with one record for every CDR3 protein. Of under 1,000,000 distinct CDR3 sequences listed, 36% are singletons. V dropped 6 bases and J dropped 5; count of bases not matched to a gene: 3. Germline CDR1 is DFQATT and CDR2 is SNEGSKA (reference sequence). This CDR3 is built from 13 residues. The rearrangement joins TRBV20-1 to TRBJ2-1, with TRBD2 matching 11 bases. This sequence originates from a man aged 18-30 years in good health. Sequencing input: blood. The CDR3 protein is CSATTSGDNEQFF. In nucleotides, the CDR3 is TGCAGTGCAACGACTAGCGGGGACAATGAGCAGTTCTTC.